The 17 T cell receptor beta chains given below trace back to one sample, sequenced in a study of cytomegalovirus exposure and HLA in healthy donors. The PCR employed 60 Vbeta primers together with 13 Jbeta primers. Assay: immunoSEQ multiplex PCR; the TCRdb copy retains only in-frame clones and omits some. Its table lists about 41,000 clones. The sequenced sample was PBMCs. These receptor sequences come from a man younger than 45 in good health and CMV-seronegative.

The chain has TRBV5-1 and TRBJ2-7; 9 bases align to TRBD2. CDR3 length: 17 residues. V was clipped by 6 bases and J by 3 bases; unmatched bases: 16. In germline, CDR1 is SGHRS, CDR2 YFSETQ. The CDR3 coding sequence is TGCGCCAGCACCCGGAACCAAATAGCGGGAGTCTACTACGAGCAGTACTTC. Protein product: CASTRNQIAGVYYEQYF.

The chain carries TRBV5-6 and TRBJ2-7; a possible D gene is TRBD2 (6 bases). Germline CDR1 is SGHDT and CDR2 is YYEEEE. V dropped 0 bases and J dropped 4 bases, with 8 bases sitting between them. This CDR3 comprises 13 residues. This chain's CDR3 is CASSLGGVYEQYF. CDR3 coding DNA: TGTGCCAGCAGCTTGGGGGGGGTGTACGAGCAGTACTTC.

V gene TRBV14 combines with J gene TRBJ1-1, with D possibly TRBD1 on 5 matching bases. The CDR3 length is 15 residues. V was cut by 4 bases and J by 7 bases, with 19 bases left in between. CDR1 is SGHDN and CDR2 is FVKESK in the germline V gene. In DNA, the CDR3 is TGTGCCAGCAGCCCACTTACCCTGTTGACAGTTGAAGCTTTCTTT. It encodes CASSPLTLLTVEAFF.

V is TRBV5-6 and J is TRBJ1-1, with 12 bases identical to TRBD1. This CDR3 is 18 amino acids long. V trimming: 3 bases; J trimming: 4 bases; junction bases outside the gene matches: 13. Germline assignment: CDR1 SGHDT and CDR2 YYEEEE. The CDR3: CASSSLPGQGARATEAFF. CDR3 nucleotides: TGTGCCAGCAGCTCTCTACCGGGACAGGGGGCGCGGGCCACTGAAGCTTTCTTT.

V is TRBV9 and J is TRBJ1-2; tentatively, D is TRBD1 (5 bases). Germline values: CDR1 SGDLS, CDR2 YYNGEE. This CDR3 is 15 amino acids long. The V end lost 0 bases, the J end lost 5 bases, and 14 bases lay between the germline ends. CDR3 sequence (DNA): TGTGCCAGCAGCGTAGGTACAGGATCAGGATATGGCTACACCTTC. It specifies CASSVGTGSGYGYTF.

This chain connects TRBV9 to TRBJ1-2; no definite D call. The V end was cut by 0 bases, the J end by 1 base, with 7 bases between. CDR1 and CDR2 from the germline V gene are SGDLS and YYNGEE. The CDR3 is made up of 14 amino acids. The CDR3 DNA follows: TGTGCCAGCAGCGTAGAGGAGGGTAACTATGGCTACACCTTC. The encoded protein is CASSVEEGNYGYTF.

This chain links TRBV7-9 with TRBJ2-1, with 7 bases aligning to TRBD2. The CDR3 runs 17 residues. Germline V gives CDR1 SEHNR, CDR2 FQNEAQ (reference sequence). With V trimmed by 5 bases and J by 0 bases, 10 bases remained unmatched. The CDR3 sequence: CASSAQGAGSSYNEQFF. DNA of the CDR3: TGTGCCAGCAGCGCCCAGGGAGCGGGGAGCTCCTACAATGAGCAGTTCTTC.

The chain couples TRBV19 to TRBJ2-3; 7 bases map to TRBD2. This CDR3 region has 14 residues. CDR1 is LNHDA and CDR2 is SQIVND in the germline V gene (reference sequence). Unmatched junction bases numbered 6, after V lost 7 bases and J lost 2 bases. CDR3 sequence reads: CASNPGLTTDTQYF. CDR3 bases: TGTGCCAGTAACCCGGGACTAACCACAGATACGCAGTATTTT.

This rearrangement joins TRBV25-1 to TRBJ1-3; D remains ambiguous. Deletions cut 3 bases from V and 4 bases from J, with 13 bases between. Looked up from germline, CDR1 is MGHDK and CDR2 is SYGVNS. This CDR3 region has 15 residues. The CDR3, as DNA: TGTGCCAGCAGTGATACTAGGCAGGTGGGAAACACCATATATTTT. Translated, it gives CASSDTRQVGNTIYF.

The genes are TRBV29-1 and TRBJ1-2; 7 bases align to TRBD1. The germline CDR1 and CDR2 sequences are SQVTM and ANQGSEA. J was trimmed by 4 bases and V by 1 base; bases with no gene match: 9. CDR3 length: 15 amino acids. The CDR3, as DNA: TGCAGCGTTGAAGGGTCAACAGGGGTTTCCTATGGCTACACCTTC. Translating gives CSVEGSTGVSYGYTF.

This chain connects TRBV9 to TRBJ1-4, with 7 bases matching TRBD1. CDR3 length: 15 amino acids. V lost 3 bases, J lost 5 bases, and 7 bases stayed unmatched. The germline V gene encodes CDR1 SGDLS and CDR2 YYNGEE. This CDR3 is CASSDRQGGNEKLFF. The CDR3 DNA follows: TGTGCCAGCAGCGACCGACAGGGCGGGAATGAAAAACTGTTTTTT.

The chain has TRBV18 and TRBJ1-1; weak D call: TRBD1 (5 bases). Germline CDR1 is KGHSH and CDR2 is LQKENI. This CDR3 is 15 amino acids long. The V end was cut by 0 bases, the J end by 3 bases, with 11 bases between. This CDR3 reads CASSPPLQGDTEAFF. In DNA, the CDR3 is TGTGCCAGCTCACCACCGTTGCAGGGTGACACTGAAGCTTTCTTT.

The chain has TRBV19 and TRBJ2-3, with 8 positions matching TRBD1. This CDR3 has 15 residues. Germline V gives CDR1 LNHDA, CDR2 SQIVND (reference sequence). Losses at the gene ends were 5 bases for V and 0 bases for J; bases not matched to a gene: 4. Here the CDR3 reads CASSSGGVSTDTQYF. CDR3 bases: TGTGCCAGTAGTTCAGGGGGCGTTAGCACAGATACGCAGTATTTT.

This rearrangement joins TRBV6-5 to TRBJ1-6; TRBD1 is a possible D gene (5 bases). V was pared by 2 bases and J by 9 bases, with 11 bases between. Germline assignment: CDR1 MNHEY and CDR2 SVGAGI. This CDR3 is 14 amino acids long. The DNA for the CDR3 is TGTGCCAGCAGTTACACTGGGGGGACTTCACCCCTCCACTTT. This encodes CASSYTGGTSPLHF.

The V call is TRBV4-2, the J call TRBJ1-4; D gene uncertain. Trimming pared 5 bases from V and 8 bases from J, leaving 21 bases between. The CDR3 extends over 16 amino acids. The germline V gene encodes CDR1 LGHNA and CDR2 YNFKEQ. This chain's CDR3 is CASSAWKGVENEKLFF. The CDR3 DNA is TGTGCCAGCAGCGCATGGAAGGGAGTTGAGAACGAAAAACTGTTTTTT.

A remark on this clone: At one of its ends the junction is not consistent with the germline gene, which may arise from a read error. V and J are TRBV18 and TRBJ2-3, with TRBD2 matching 12 bases. This CDR3 is built from 18 residues. From germline, CDR1 is KGHSH and CDR2 LQKENI. The CDR3 loop reads CASSPILGLAGSTDKQYF. For the CDR3, the DNA is TGTGCCAGCTCACCGATCCTGGGACTAGCGGGTAGCACAGATAAGCAGTATTTT.

The chain is built from TRBV4-3 and TRBJ1-1; possibly TRBD1 for D (6 bases). CDR1 and CDR2 (germline): LGHNA, YSLEER. The CDR3 runs to 16 residues. The V and J ends lost 0 bases and 2 bases respectively, with 13 bases between them. The CDR3 DNA reads TGCGCCAGCAGCCAAGATTTCGGGGGGCCAAACACTGAAGCTTTCTTT. Translation gives CASSQDFGGPNTEAFF.